These 19 T cell receptor beta chains share one sample of origin, sequenced in a study of T cells expressing NK-cell markers. TCRdb re-called the 5' RACE reads and shows each CDR3 protein once, DNA omitted. This sample contains roughly 160,000 distinct CDR3 sequences. The specimen sequenced was blood T cells: a sorted CD56 or NKG2C T cell subset, CD4+ or CD8+ T cells, or bulk PBMC T cells (not recorded which). The receptors shown here come from a woman between 18 and 69 years old in good health.

This chain joins TRBV12-3 or TRBV12-4 and TRBJ1-1; TCRdb designates TRBD1, a call that cannot be tested without DNA. This CDR3 is built from 13 residues. The CDR3 is CASSPGTYTEAFF.

The chain recombines TRBV5-5 with TRBJ2-7. Germline CDR1 SGHKS, CDR2 YYEKEE (reference sequence). This CDR3 spans 13 amino acids. CDR3 protein: CASSISSSGEQYF. Full variable domain (outside the CDR3, taken from reference TRBV5-5 and TRBJ2-7): DAGVTQSPTHLIKTRGQQVTLRCSPISGHKSVSWYQQVLGQGPQFIFQYYEKEERGRGNFPDRFSARQFPNYSSELNVNALLLGDSALYLCASSISSSGEQYFGPGTRLTVT.

V usage is TRBV5-1 and J usage is TRBJ2-7; as DNA is missing, the TRBD2 call by TCRdb cannot be tested. There are 16 residues in the CDR3. Germline lookup yields CDR1 SGHRS and CDR2 YFSETQ. This CDR3 reads CASSLDSSGGIYEQYF.

The chain links TRBV20-1 to TRBJ2-1; TCRdb picks TRBD2, but there is no DNA to check that call. CDR1 and CDR2 from the germline V gene are DFQATT and SNEGSKA (reference sequence). This CDR3 has 14 residues. CDR3 in amino acids: CSASEGLAVNEQFF.

V gene TRBV7-8 combines with J gene TRBJ1-2. CDR1 and CDR2 from the germline V gene are SGHVS and FQNEAQ. CDR3 length: 13 amino acids. The CDR3 protein is CASSSPLGYGYTF.

CDR3 sequence reads: CASSQVPGGEQYF. The V call is TRBV3-1, the J call TRBJ2-7; the TCRdb call, TRBD1, lacks DNA for checking. The CDR3 spans 13 residues. Germline assignment: CDR1 LGHDT and CDR2 YNNKEL (reference sequence).

V usage is TRBV13 and J usage is TRBJ2-6; TCRdb reports TRBD1, a call that lacks DNA to check it against. The CDR3 spans 18 residues. Germline V lookup: CDR1 PRHDT, CDR2 FYEKMQ (reference sequence). CDR3 loop: CASSLQLGRASGANVLTF.

V usage is TRBV5-1 and J usage is TRBJ2-1; TCRdb reports TRBD2, a call that lacks DNA to check it against. Germline V lookup: CDR1 SGHRS, CDR2 YFSETQ. The CDR3 length is 15 residues. The CDR3 protein is CASSTSGRAKYEQFF.

The chain uses TRBV6-1 and TRBJ2-1. CDR1 is MNHNS and CDR2 is SASEGT in the germline V gene. The CDR3 spans 15 residues. The CDR3 is CASYGRNGRDNEQFF.

The J gene is TRBJ2-3, the V gene TRBV12-3 or TRBV12-4. CDR3 length equals 14 residues. This CDR3 reads CASSGWQVTDTQYF.

This chain joins TRBV5-1 and TRBJ2-3. This CDR3 contains 14 residues. CDR1 and CDR2 from the germline V gene are SGHRS and YFSETQ. CDR3: CASSFAPSTDTQYF.

The rearrangement joins TRBV10-3 to TRBJ1-5; the TCRdb call, TRBD1, lacks DNA for checking. The CDR3 covers 15 residues. CDR1 is ENHRY, CDR2 SYGVKD, per germline. The CDR3 region is CAIRKDGTVNQPQHF.

This chain links TRBV5-1 with TRBJ2-1; there is no DNA to check the TCRdb D call of TRBD2. This CDR3 spans 14 amino acids. The germline V gene has CDR1 SGHRS and CDR2 YFSETQ. The CDR3 loop is CASSPGTLGDEQFF.

The V gene is TRBV7-3, the J gene TRBJ1-2. The germline CDR1 and CDR2 sequences are SGHTA and FQGTGA. This CDR3 spans 15 amino acids. This CDR3 is CASSPEAAGNNGYTF.

The chain has TRBV20-1 and TRBJ2-5; without DNA, the TCRdb call of TRBD2 cannot be checked. Germline V lookup: CDR1 DFQATT, CDR2 SNEGSKA (reference sequence). This CDR3 has 15 residues. The CDR3 protein is CSARNNKGLAETQYF.

The V and J genes are TRBV29-1 and TRBJ2-3. This CDR3 spans 13 amino acids. Per the germline V gene, CDR1 is SQVTM and CDR2 is ANQGSEA. The chain's CDR3 is CSVLTDLTDTQYF.

CDR3: CASTSPNSNEQFF. This sequence joins TRBV6-6 and TRBJ2-1; TCRdb outputs TRBD1, but without DNA this stays unchecked. CDR3 length equals 13 residues. CDR1 and CDR2 (germline): MNHNY, SVGAGI (reference sequence).

The chain carries TRBV5-1 and TRBJ2-1; TCRdb proposes TRBD2, but this gene call is untestable without DNA. From germline, CDR1 is SGHRS and CDR2 YFSETQ. This CDR3 is built from 15 residues. The CDR3 sequence is CASSPEGGPYNEQFF.

This rearrangement joins TRBV3-1 to TRBJ1-5; no DNA is available, so the TRBD1 call from TCRdb remains unchecked. The CDR3 contains 14 residues. Germline V gene data show CDR1 as LGHDT and CDR2 as YNNKEL (reference sequence). The CDR3 loop reads CASSPQGRNQPQHF.